This T cell receptor (beta chain) stems from a study of blood T cell repertoires in COVID-19. Assay used: immunoSEQ multiplex PCR; TCRdb lists only in-frame clones, some missing. This table has 35,000 to 50,000 clones, about 89% appearing once. Trimming removed 3 bases from V and 1 base from J; junction bases left unmatched: 3. The germline gives CDR1 SGHAT, CDR2 FQNNGV. There are 15 residues in the CDR3. V usage is TRBV11-2 and J usage is TRBJ2-3; 8 bases line up with TRBD1. The TCR comes from a man in his 70s with active COVID-19. The sequenced sample consisted of peripheral blood. CDR3 coding DNA: TGTGCCAGCAGCTTGACAGGGGCGGGCACAGATACGCAGTATTTT. It yields the protein CASSLTGAGTDTQYF.